Listed here are 2 T cell receptor beta chains from one sample, sequenced in a study of neurological immune-mediated disorders. Each CDR3 protein gets one entry after TCRdb re-called the 5' RACE reads with MiXCR. The sample consists of 33,000 or so distinct CDR3 sequences, about 7% of them appearing once. Material for sequencing was PBMCs. The receptors shown here come from a woman aged 35 to 49 in good health.

This clonotype was detected many times. The rearrangement links TRBV14 to TRBJ1-1; unclear D gene. Germline V CDR1 and CDR2: SGHDN, FVKESK. Trimming took 4 bases from V and 5 from J, leaving 17 bases between them. The CDR3 runs to 15 residues. The CDR3 bases are TGTGCCAGCAGCCGAGAGGTGTTTGGACTTACTGAAGCTTTCTTT. As protein: CASSREVFGLTEAFF.

This clonotype was picked up many times. CDR3 sequence: CASSPGDSSNQPQHF. The DNA of the CDR3 is TGCGCCAGCAGCCCGGGAGACAGTAGCAATCAGCCCCAGCATTTT. The chain couples TRBV4-1 to TRBJ1-5; the D gene is possibly TRBD1 (5 bases). This CDR3 spans 15 amino acids. V lost 4 bases to trimming and J lost 0 bases, with 10 bases between them. The germline gives CDR1 MGHRA, CDR2 YSYEKL.